This T cell receptor (beta chain) was found in a study of blood T cell repertoires in COVID-19 (dated by TCRdb to about 2020). The study in broad terms: Samples from collaborators originated in the United States, Italy and Spain and spanned both the acute and convalescent phases of COVID-19. The material from the prospective study consisted of cDNA or gDNA derived from T cells, B-cell-depleted T cells, or PBMCs. Deeply sampled blood TCRbeta repertoires from subjects exposed to, actively infected with, or recovered from COVID-19 were included in the dataset. Where HLA class I and class II types were available, the types were taken from metadata supplied by the sample provider, not from assay-based typing. The samples were drawn from two sources: the first 160 participants of the ongoing ImmuneRACE study, and some 1,300 subjects contributed by 6 global collaborators. Sample metadata almost always included a de-identified subject ID, COVID-19 status, age in years and sex. A freely available public database, intended as a resource for researchers studying the immune response to SARS-CoV-2, is where the repertoires were released. Overall study outcomes, separate from this receptor: Clinical and demographic metadata were provided uncurated, with the amount varying by source and participant.

Of note for this clone: Which antigen it targets is not known. No much larger clone exists at a distance of one base, and base qualities are not known.

Each collaborating institution followed its own protocols to collect whole blood in K2EDTA tubes. Collaborator samples were shipped for TCRbeta analysis as frozen whole blood, isolated PBMCs, or DNA extracted from either sample type. The immunoSEQ Assay, a bias-controlled multiplex PCR, was used to amplify TCRbeta CDR3 regions from genomic DNA. The study's own analysis went as follows. Nucleated cell counts per sample were estimated from amplification of reference gene primers within the assay. Sequence reads were collapsed and filtered to measure the absolute abundance of every unique TCRbeta CDR3 rearrangement. Productive Simpson clonality was computed per sample as the square root of Simpson's diversity index over productive rearrangements. As stored in TCRdb, this immuneACCESS dataset retains in-frame rearrangements with V and J assigned. A fraction of the clones does not appear; measured against another copy, unresolved V genes explain less than half of the discrepancy, and the remainder lacks a known reason. V, J and clone size are those of that table, while D and trimming were read from the DNA. This sample has approximately 150,000 clones in its table, and 81% of those were observed once. The ten largest clones represent approximately 11% of the sample.

This TCR was recovered from a man aged 55 to 70 with active or convalescent COVID-19. The sequenced material came from peripheral blood.

At the DNA level, the sequence is TGTGCCAGCAGCTTAGACGCTCTAGCGGGGGGCGACACAGATACGCAGTATTTT. Its protein reads: CASSLDALAGGDTDTQYF. The rearranged segments are TRBV11-2 and TRBJ2-3, with TRBD2 identical over 11 junction bases. Unmatched junction bases come to 7, with V trimmed by 0 bases and J by 2 bases. The germline V gene supplies CDR1 SGHAT and CDR2 FQNNGV. Including cysteine and phenylalanine, the CDR3 has 18 amino acids. The kept DNA is CDR3 alone, 54 bases in frame from the first base. The entire variable domain, with the stretches around the CDR3 drawn from the reference TRBV11-2 and TRBJ2-3 proteins, is EAGVAQSPRYKIIEKRQSVAFWCNPISGHATLYWYQQILGQGPKLLIQFQNNGVVDDSQLPKDRFSAERLKGVDSTLKIQPAKLEDSAVYLCASSLDALAGGDTDTQYFGPGTRLTVL.